The T cell receptor (beta chain) under discussion was sequenced for a study of beta chain features in type 1 diabetes. Study summary: Sorted cell examination encompassed approximately 110 million cells across all samples. Study results and caveats: TCRB CDR3s were moderately but significantly shorter in Type 1 diabetes patients in all four CD4+ subsets. VDJ junctions from type 1 diabetes patients carried fewer insertions and larger deletions. Comparison showed that naive, central memory and Treg TCRB repertoires appeared more similar among patients than among healthy donors.

About this clone itself: What it binds is not known.

Every isolated RNA sample was fully reverse transcribed, so sequencing captured expressed TCRB transcripts. The assay was immunoSEQ multiplex PCR, and TCRdb's table has in-frame clones only and misses some. The table shows about 150,000 clones, with 10% occurring only once. Researchers reported sorting CD4+ naive, central memory, regulatory and stem cell-like memory cells via CD45RO/CCR7/CD25/CD127/CD95/CD27. V lost 0 bases and J 6 bases, leaving 9 bases between the germline ends. Per germline, CDR1 SGHRS and CDR2 YFSETQ. The CDR3 extends over 14 amino acids. The chain combines TRBV5-1 with TRBJ2-2, with a possible D match to TRBD2 (6 bases). This receptor was taken from a young man with type 1 diabetes. Specimen: central memory CD4+ T cells from blood. CDR3 sequence: CASSLVGSSGELFF. The CDR3 coding sequence is TGCGCCAGCAGCTTGGTCGGGAGTTCCGGGGAGCTGTTTTTT.